This TCR beta chain was documented in a study of shared clonotypes between healthy human individuals. Whole-study results and caveats: Clonotype sharing among donors was thought likely to change with sequencing depth.

In the case of this clone: Its antigen is as yet unknown. One end of the junction fails to match germline, which may point to a read error.

CDR3 length: 12 residues. From germline, CDR1 is MDHEN and CDR2 SYDVKM. The method was immunoSEQ multiplex PCR; TCRdb's version includes in-frame clones alone and lacks a portion of them. The sample carries about 490,000 clones, roughly 80% recorded once. Sequenced sample: PBMCs. The chain joins TRBV28 to TRBJ2-1, with unresolved D. This receptor was identified in a woman aged 35 to 49 in good health. Some clones in this sample may be carry-over from other donors' samples. The CDR3 DNA reads as TGTGCCACCAGTTTTACAGACAATGAGCAGTTCTTC. This encodes CATSFTDNEQFF.